This TCR beta chain was captured by sequencing in a study of T cell responses to AZD1222 COVID-19 vaccine (dated by TCRdb to the early 2020s). For context, the study as a whole: TCR sequencing was performed for 230 to 250 trial participants, of whom about 210 were given two doses of AZD1222 and around 26 were given two doses of MenACWY control vaccine. Trial participants were enrolled by age into 18-55, 56-69 and 70-plus year subgroups, with 148, 28 and 57 TCR-sequenced participants respectively. General findings and caveats noted by the study authors: Because no samples from the day 14 peak response were available, repertoires could be characterized only after the peak T cell response. The whole spike protein was spanned by vaccine-associated CD4 TCRs, and dominant responses were seen in regions 160-218 and 743-854. Spike-specific TCR breadth and depth rose significantly after two AZD1222 doses compared with day 0 and with MenACWY recipients. In the small 56-69-year group, the increase in depth fell short of significance, most likely because of low power. Reportedly, close to half of the unique spike-specific TCRs recognized epitopes lying outside the regions that are mutated in the B.1.351 and B.1.1.7 variants. Most participants were white British and females outnumbered males, and the authors suggested that clonal diversity may have been underestimated. Conclusions about previously exposed vaccinees were limited because only a handful of AZD1222 recipients were SARS-CoV-2 seropositive at baseline.

V is clipped by 7 bases and J by 4 bases, and the sequence between their germline boundaries is 16 bases long. The germline V gene yields SNHLY for CDR1 and FYNNEI for CDR2. The CDR3 spans 14 residues, from the cysteine through the phenylalanine. Only CDR3 DNA is held: 42 bases, read in frame from base 1. On this clone: This clone's antigen is unknown. No base quality information exists; no much larger clone differs at one position.

Per the publication, the time point label means: about 28 days (+/-7) after the second vaccine dose. AZD1222 recipients with second doses at about 4 weeks or about 12 weeks were pooled, because spike-specific TCR depth and breadth did not differ between schedules. The vaccinee samples were drawn from two UK trials, COV001 and COV002, one of which was a single-blind randomized controlled phase 2/3 trial testing AZD1222 (ChAdOx1 nCoV-19) in healthy adults. For TCRbeta chain sequencing, PBMC samples from trial participants were taken at day 0 and at day 28 after the second dose. The CDR3 regions of human TCRbeta chains were subjected to immunosequencing. In the source study's methods: TCRs in the repertoires were matched against a reference library of SARS-CoV-2-specific TCRs that had been generated with the MIRA antigen-specificity platform. Breadth was defined as the fraction of unique TCRs that were SARS-CoV-2-associated, and depth was defined as the fraction of total T cells that were SARS-CoV-2-associated. Using the MIRA data, each spike-specific TCR was mapped to the spike region that the TCR reacts to and placed in a CD4 or CD8 class. Log10-transformed breadth and depth values were compared by one-way ANOVA with Sidak's multiple comparisons tests. TCRdb holds this immuneACCESS table with in-frame rearrangements only. Some clones are missing; in checked studies, unresolved V genes explain under half, and the rest has no known cause. V, J and clone size derive from that table, while D and trimming were established from the DNA sequence. Present in this sample are approximately 140,000 clones, 85% to 90% of which were seen just once. The ten largest account for 1.5% to 2% of the sample.

The source is an adult who received the AZD1222 COVID-19 vaccine. The sequence joins TRBV2 to TRBJ1-2; TRBD1 might be the D gene, on 5 matching bases. Specimen: peripheral blood, collected 28 days after the second AZD1222 dose. The DNA is TGTGCCAGCACTGTGTTGAGGGACGGCTATGGCTACACCTTC. This translates into CASTVLRDGYGYTF.